This record concerns one TCR beta chain sequence. The sample comes from a study of spatial heterogeneity in lung cancer. Looking at the study overall: Where they were available, follow-up PBMC samples were sequenced, at a median of about 2 years after resection.

One entry per CDR3 protein results from TCRdb running MiXCR on the 5' RACE reads. There are under 150,000 distinct CDR3 sequences in the sample; 12% occur only once, and around 16% lies in the top ten. J gave up 2 bases and V 5 bases, and 9 bases lay outside the gene matches. This CDR3 has 17 amino acids. Looked up from germline, CDR1 is MNHEY and CDR2 is SVGEGT. Described time point: blood at routine non-recurrence follow-up after resection. Whole RNA came from tumor, nontumor lung or frozen PBMC and was sequenced without being sorted. The receptor was derived from a male donor with early-stage non-small cell lung cancer. This chain links TRBV6-2 or TRBV6-3 with TRBJ1-2; 12 bases match TRBD1. Sequences were derived from PBMCs, sampled at follow-up. CDR3: CASSTPGQGARNYGYTF. CDR3 in DNA: TGTGCCAGCAGTACACCGGGACAGGGGGCTCGAAACTATGGCTACACCTTC.